A selection of T cell receptor beta chains follows, all from one sample in a study of shared clonotypes between healthy human individuals. Using immunoSEQ multiplex PCR, the repertoire was profiled, and TCRdb retains in-frame clones only, with some absent. The sample records some 1,900,000 clones, roughly 94% being singletons. Sequencing was carried out using naive CD8+ T cells sorted from blood. These receptors were collected from a man younger than 35 in good health. CDR3s include the opening cysteine and the closing phenylalanine or tryptophan. The D gene is left open where the match is weak. The size field is filled for only some rows; it gives once, few, many or a size class.

V	J	D	size	DNA	CDR3
TRBV7-9	TRBJ2-3	.	.	TGTGCCAGCAGCTCCCCGTGGGGCACAGATACGCAGTATTTT	CASSSPWGTDTQYF
TRBV6-6	TRBJ1-1	.	.	TGTGCCAGCAGTCCGGGGACAACGACTGAAGCTTTCTTT	CASSPGTTTEAFF
TRBV6-5	TRBJ2-7	TRBD1	.	TGTGCCAGCAGCCCCGGGACAGGTCGCTACGAGCAGTACTTC	CASSPGTGRYEQYF
TRBV19	TRBJ2-7	.	.	TGTGCCAGTAGTACAAGTAGCGAGCAGTACTTC	CASSTSSEQYF
TRBV6-6	TRBJ2-1	.	.	TGTGCCAGCAGTTCACTCACTGGCGGTGCCTACAATGAGCAGTTCTTC	CASSSLTGGAYNEQFF
TRBV19	TRBJ2-6	.	.	TGTGCCAGCCTTGGGGTGTCTGGGGCCAACGTCCTGACTTTC	CASLGVSGANVLTF
TRBV27	TRBJ1-2	TRBD1	.	TGTGCCAGCAGTCCTAACCGGGACAGGGGGACTGGCTACACCTTC	CASSPNRDRGTGYTF
TRBV27	TRBJ1-2	TRBD1	.	TGTGCCAGCAGTTTTGGGACAGGGTCGTATGGCTACACCTTC	CASSFGTGSYGYTF
TRBV4-1	TRBJ1-2	TRBD1	.	TGCGCCAGCAGCCAGAGGGGGGGACAGGGCGTGTTGGTTAACTATGGCTACACCTTC	CASSQRGGQGVLVNYGYTF
TRBV30	TRBJ1-1	.	.	TGTGCCTGGAGTAAGACAGGTAACACTGAAGCTTTCTTT	CAWSKTGNTEAFF
TRBV9	TRBJ2-7	TRBD1	.	TGTGCCAGCAGCGTAGACTGGACAGGGGTCTACGAGCAGTACTTC	CASSVDWTGVYEQYF
TRBV28	TRBJ2-1	.	.	TGTGCCAGCAGTTTCGGGGTCGAGGATTACAATGAGCAGTTCTTC	CASSFGVEDYNEQFF
TRBV7-6	TRBJ2-1	TRBD2	.	TGTGCCAGCAGCGCACTAACTAGCGGCTCCTACAATGAGCAGTTCTTC	CASSALTSGSYNEQFF
TRBV9	TRBJ2-1	TRBD2	.	TGTGCCAGCAGCGTAGGGATTAGCGGGGTTAAGGATGAGCAGTTCTTC	CASSVGISGVKDEQFF
TRBV9	TRBJ1-3	.	once	TGTGCCAGCAGCGCCCTACATGGGATTGGAAACACCATATATTTT	CASSALHGIGNTIYF
TRBV15	TRBJ2-7	.	.	TGTGCCACCAGCAGACATTTCCAGGGCGAGCAAGACGAGCAGTACTTC	CATSRHFQGEQDEQYF
TRBV2	TRBJ2-1	TRBD1	.	TGTGCCAGCAGTGATAACGGGATGGTGGGACAGGGGGGTGAGCAGTTCTTC	CASSDNGMVGQGGEQFF
TRBV7-3	TRBJ2-7	TRBD1	.	TGTGCCAGCAGCGAACAACAGGGGAGCTACGAGCAGTACTTC	CASSEQQGSYEQYF
TRBV7-9	TRBJ1-4	TRBD1	.	TGTGCCAGCAGTCTTCTACAGGGGACAGATGAAAAACTGTTTTTT	CASSLLQGTDEKLFF
TRBV5-1	TRBJ2-7	TRBD1	once	TGCGCCAGCAGCTCCCCGGACAGGGGGAACTCCTACGAGCAGTACTTC	CASSSPDRGNSYEQYF
TRBV23-1	TRBJ1-1	.	.	TGCGCCAGCAGGCCCCCGGGCAGACTCATGAACACTGAAGCTTTCTTT	CASRPPGRLMNTEAFF
TRBV18	TRBJ2-5	.	.	TGTGCCAGCTCACTGGGAACGGGGTCTGAGACCCAGTACTTC	CASSLGTGSETQYF
TRBV19	TRBJ2-1	.	.	TGTGCCAGTAGTGGGAGGATTGTAGATGAGCAGTTCTTC	CASSGRIVDEQFF
TRBV9	TRBJ1-3	.	.	TGTGCCAGCAGCGTAGATGGGGAGGGGTTCTGGGAAAACACCATATATTTT	CASSVDGEGFWENTIYF
TRBV9	TRBJ2-3	TRBD1	.	TGTGCCAGCAGCGTAGTTACAGGGGGCGATGATACGCAGTATTTT	CASSVVTGGDDTQYF
TRBV5-6	TRBJ2-7	TRBD1	once	TGTGCCAGCAGCTCGTTCGGGACAGGGGTTTGGGAGCAGTACTTC	CASSSFGTGVWEQYF
TRBV7-9	TRBJ2-7	TRBD2	.	TGTGCCAGCAGCTTAGTCGGGTGGACTAGCGGGCACTCCTACGAGCAGTACTTC	CASSLVGWTSGHSYEQYF
TRBV5-4	TRBJ1-1	.	.	TGTGCCAGCAGCCCGTTTATGGGAGGGGGTGAAAACACTGAAGCTTTCTTT	CASSPFMGGGENTEAFF
TRBV25-1	TRBJ2-7	.	.	TGTGCCAGCAGTGAATATGTACACCCCTACGAGCAGTACTTC	CASSEYVHPYEQYF